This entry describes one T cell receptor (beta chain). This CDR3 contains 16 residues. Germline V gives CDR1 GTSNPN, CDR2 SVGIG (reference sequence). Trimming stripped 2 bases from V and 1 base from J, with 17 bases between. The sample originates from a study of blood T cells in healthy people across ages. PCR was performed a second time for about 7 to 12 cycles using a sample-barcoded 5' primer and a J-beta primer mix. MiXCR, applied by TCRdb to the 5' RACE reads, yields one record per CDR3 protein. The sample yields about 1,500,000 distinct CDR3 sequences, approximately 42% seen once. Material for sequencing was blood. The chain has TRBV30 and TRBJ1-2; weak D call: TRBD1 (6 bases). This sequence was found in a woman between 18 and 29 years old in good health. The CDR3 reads CAWSPSRQELNYGYTF. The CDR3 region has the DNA TGTGCCTGGAGTCCGTCAAGACAGGAACTTAACTATGGCTACACCTTC.